One sample yielded the 8 T cell receptor beta chains listed below, sequenced in a study of CD8+ T cells in alopecia areata. Treatment specified: oral pan-JAK inhibitor, 5-10 mg twice daily. RNA was isolated and reverse transcribed to cDNA, the sequencing template. The assay was immunoSEQ multiplex PCR, and TCRdb's table has in-frame clones only and misses some. Of 35,000 to 50,000 clones listed, just under 95% were seen once; the top ten hold approximately 20%. Sequences were derived from CD8+ T cells sorted from blood, sampled at week 24, from a patient treated with tofacitinib. These receptors were taken from a human donor with alopecia areata.

The V and J genes are TRBV2 and TRBJ2-7; 7 nucleotides align to TRBD2. The CDR3 is 13 amino acids. V shed 8 bases and J 3 bases; nucleotides not matched to a gene: 7. Germline CDR1 and CDR2: SNHLY and FYNNEI. The CDR3 sequence is CASGDYGVYEQYF. The DNA of the CDR3 is TGTGCCAGCGGGGACTACGGAGTCTACGAGCAGTACTTC.

The CDR3 loop reads CASSSGEGQGPTGELFF. CDR3 in DNA: TGTGCCAGCAGCTCGGGCGAGGGACAGGGGCCGACCGGGGAGCTGTTTTTT. The chain employs TRBV7-9 and TRBJ2-2, with 10 bases matching TRBD1. Per the germline V gene, CDR1 is SEHNR and CDR2 is FQNEAQ (reference sequence). V gave up 4 bases and J gave up 5 bases; unmatched junction bases: 10. CDR3 length: 17 residues.

The chain employs TRBV5-6 and TRBJ2-7, with D possibly being TRBD2 (7 bases). V lost 0 bases and J 2 bases, leaving 12 bases between the germline ends. The CDR3 consists of 15 residues. Germline V gene sequence: CDR1 SGHDT, CDR2 YYEEEE. The CDR3 sequence: CASSLDLGGPYEQYF. CDR3 nucleotide sequence: TGTGCCAGCAGCTTGGATCTCGGGGGGCCCTACGAGCAGTACTTC.

V and J are TRBV5-1 and TRBJ2-5, with D possibly TRBD2 on 6 matching bases. The CDR3 is 15 amino acids. The V gene lost 2 bases and the J gene lost 3 bases, with 14 bases spanning the gap. Looked up from germline, CDR1 is SGHRS and CDR2 is YFSETQ. The CDR3 DNA is TGCGCCAGCAGCTTCTTTAGTGGCGGGGAAGAGACCCAGTACTTC. It codes for CASSFFSGGEETQYF.

This chain joins TRBV27 and TRBJ2-2, with D unclear. This CDR3 region has 13 residues. Germline V gene data show CDR1 as MNHEY and CDR2 as SMNVEV (reference sequence). V was cut by 1 base and J by 5 bases, with 5 bases left in between. CDR3 region: CASSLLRTGELFF. For the CDR3, the DNA is TGTGCCAGCAGTTTATTACGTACCGGGGAGCTGTTTTTT.

The genes are TRBV28 and TRBJ2-1, with TRBD2 identical over 12 bases. Germline CDR1 MDHEN, CDR2 SYDVKM. The J segment lost 8 bases and the V segment lost 2 bases, leaving 4 bases of the junction unmatched. This CDR3 region has 15 residues. As DNA, the CDR3 is TGTGCCAGCAGTTTAAGGCTAGCGGGGGGGCATGAGCAGTTCTTC. It yields the protein CASSLRLAGGHEQFF.

The genes are TRBV19 and TRBJ2-2; D might be TRBD1 (5 bases). The CDR3 runs 13 residues. CDR1 and CDR2 (germline): LNHDA, SQIVND (reference sequence). Deletions cut 3 bases from V and 4 bases from J, with 6 bases between. CDR3 residues: CASSMTVTGELFF. CDR3 bases: TGTGCCAGTAGTATGACAGTCACCGGGGAGCTGTTTTTT.

This chain links TRBV7-6 with TRBJ2-3; a weak D match, TRBD2 (7 bases). The CDR3 loop spans 17 amino acids. V was trimmed by 6 bases and J by 4 bases, leaving 23 bases between them. In germline, CDR1 is SGHVS, CDR2 FNYEAQ. The CDR3 is CASRPAWGGAWADTQYF. The CDR3 nucleotides read TGTGCCAGCAGACCCGCCTGGGGGGGGGCGTGGGCAGATACGCAGTATTTT.